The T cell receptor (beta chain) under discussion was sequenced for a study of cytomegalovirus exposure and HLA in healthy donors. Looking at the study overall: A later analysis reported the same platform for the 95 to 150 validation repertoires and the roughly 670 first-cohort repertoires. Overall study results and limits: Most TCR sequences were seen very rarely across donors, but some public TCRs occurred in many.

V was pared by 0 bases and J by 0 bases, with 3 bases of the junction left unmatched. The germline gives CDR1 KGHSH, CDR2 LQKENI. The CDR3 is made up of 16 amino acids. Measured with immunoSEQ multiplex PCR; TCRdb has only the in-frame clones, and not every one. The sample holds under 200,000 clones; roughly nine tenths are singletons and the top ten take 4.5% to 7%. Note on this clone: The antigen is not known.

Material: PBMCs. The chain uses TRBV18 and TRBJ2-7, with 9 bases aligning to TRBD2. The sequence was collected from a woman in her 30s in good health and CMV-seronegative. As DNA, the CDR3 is TGTGCCAGCTCACCACCCCCTAGCGGGATCTCCTACGAGCAGTACTTC. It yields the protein CASSPPPSGISYEQYF.